This TCR beta chain is drawn from a study of regulatory T cells in long-lasting Graves disease. The study, taken as a whole, reports: The TCR repertoire of persistent Graves' patients was less diverse than that of newly diagnosed ones.

This clonotype was counted many times. Its antigen is not known. The CDR3 length is 14 residues. Germline lookup yields CDR1 SNHLY and CDR2 FYNNEI. V lost 4 bases and J lost 5; bases outside the gene matches: 7. Time point noted: newly diagnosed GD, antithyroid drugs for less than 3 months. Construction of the TCR library relied on RNA isolated from PBMCs. Guidelines of the American Thyroid Association were used to diagnose Graves' disease. Libraries of TCR beta came from iRepertoire HTBI primers plus Arm-PCR of CDR3 regions. Via MiXCR, TCRdb re-called the multiplex PCR reads, giving one row per CDR3 protein. The sample includes about 620,000 distinct CDR3 sequences, roughly 15% of them seen just once. The same sample was also used in a study of T cells in Graves' hyperthyroidism and ophthalmopathy. From that report: The HTBI primer set drove a first-round RT-PCR of the TCR CDR3.

The specimen comprised peripheral blood mononuclear cells (PBMCs), sampled at new diagnosis, from a patient treated with antithyroid drugs. The clonotype was recovered from a woman aged 30 to 39 with Graves disease. This sequence joins TRBV2 and TRBJ1-1, with TRBD1 identical over 7 bases. The CDR3 bases are TGTGCCAGCAGTGTCCGAACAGGGGAAACTGAAGCTTTCTTT. Its protein is CASSVRTGETEAFF.